This T cell receptor beta chain was recorded in a study of sequential checkpoint blockade in melanoma. Study overall: Arm A got nivolumab then ipilimumab; arm B the reverse, 1:1. After both sequences, patients received maintenance nivolumab.

Treatment indicated: randomized to nivolumab then ipilimumab (arm A) or the reverse (arm B). None of the patients previously received DNA-damaging chemotherapy. PBMC sorting kept live CD3+CD8+ cells without CD19 or CD56. The CDR3 is made up of 14 amino acids. Trimming removed 6 bases at V and 2 bases at J, with 11 bases between. The germline V gene has CDR1 MDHEN and CDR2 SYDVKM. Assay: immunoSEQ multiplex PCR; the TCRdb copy retains only in-frame clones and omits some. The profile shows approximately 21,000 clones, 82% of them singletons. The TCR sequence derives from a human donor with melanoma. The source was CD8+ T cells sorted from blood (inferred from file names), collected from a patient given nivolumab and ipilimumab in sequence. The rearrangement links TRBV28 to TRBJ1-5; possibly TRBD1 for D (6 bases). This chain's CDR3 is CASRFRGGNQPQHF. DNA for the CDR3: TGTGCCAGCAGATTCAGGGGAGGCAATCAGCCCCAGCATTTT.